The entry below gives a single T cell receptor beta chain sequence along with its context. Germline-derived CDR1 and CDR2 are SNHLY and FYNNEI. V lost 6 bases and J lost 7; bases outside the gene matches: 5. The CDR3 is made up of 13 amino acids. This entry belongs to a study of blood T cell repertoires in COVID-19. Generated by immunoSEQ multiplex PCR, the TCRdb table keeps only in-frame clones and is missing some. The data contain 50,000 to 70,000 clones, under 80% of them singletons. The chain combines TRBV2 with TRBJ1-1; 10 bases align to TRBD1. Sequenced: PBMCs or T cells enriched from blood (not recorded which). This sequence originates from a woman aged 55-75 years who had been exposed to COVID-19. The CDR3 protein is CASRVDRGGEAFF. The CDR3 DNA sequence: TGTGCCAGCAGAGTGGACAGGGGGGGTGAAGCTTTCTTT.